The rows below give T cell receptor beta chains drawn from one sample of a study of T-cell reconstitution after alpha-beta-depleted transplantation in children. TCRdb ran MiXCR on the PCR reads and lists one entry per CDR3 protein. The sample holds more than 200,000 distinct CDR3 sequences, about 8.8% seen once. The sequences come from PBMCs from the stem cell graft donor, collected from the stem cell graft. The receptors shown here come from a human donor who donated a stem cell graft to a child with SCID. The CDR3 runs from the conserved cysteine through the conserved F or W. A D gene is named only where the DNA matches it firmly. A row's size may be missing; if present it is once, few, many or a size class.

DNA,CDR3,J,size,V,D
TGTGCCAGCAGCCTCCGGCCAGGATGGGGTAGCACAGATACGCAGTATTTT,CASSLRPGWGSTDTQYF,TRBJ2-3,many,TRBV5-6,.
TGTGCCAGCAGCACAGGGGTAAGCGGCACTGAAGCTTTCTTT,CASSTGVSGTEAFF,TRBJ1-1,.,TRBV5-5,TRBD1
TGCGCCAGCAGCTTGAGAACGAGGGAAGGGGAGCAGTACTTC,CASSLRTREGEQYF,TRBJ2-7,many,TRBV5-1,.
TGCAGTGCTAGAGATGTGGGGGGGTCCTACTACAATGAGCAGTTCTTC,CSARDVGGSYYNEQFF,TRBJ2-1,many,TRBV20-1,TRBD2
TGCAGCGTTGAACGAGAGCAGGGAAATACGCAGTATTTT,CSVEREQGNTQYF,TRBJ2-3,many,TRBV29-1,.
TGTGCCGCACATTCCCGACAGGGAGGGTTATCTGAGCAGTTCTTC,CAAHSRQGGLSEQFF,TRBJ2-1,many,TRBV2,.
TGTGCCAGCAGTACCCGGACAGGCAACACCGGGGAGCTGTTTTTT,CASSTRTGNTGELFF,TRBJ2-2,many,TRBV6-5,TRBD1
TGTGCCAGCAGCCAATATCTGGGAGGGGAAGCTTTCTTT,CASSQYLGGEAFF,TRBJ1-1,many,TRBV27,.
TGCGCCAGCAGCTCCGGAGACGGCAGCCACACTGAAGCTTTCTTT,CASSSGDGSHTEAFF,TRBJ1-1,many,TRBV5-1,.
TGCGCCAGCAGCTTCACAGCATTGGGGGGCTACACCTTC,CASSFTALGGYTF,TRBJ1-2,many,TRBV5-1,.
TGTGCCAGCAGCTTTACCCAGATTAATGATCAGTACTTC,CASSFTQINDQYF,TRBJ2-5,many,TRBV5-8,.
TGCGCCAGCTGGGAGGGGCGCGGAGGGAACACTGAAGCTTTCTTT,CASWEGRGGNTEAFF,TRBJ1-1,many,TRBV5-1,.
TGCTGTGCTAGGGTACCCGGGCCGGCGGTGGACAATGAGCAGTTCTTC,CCARVPGPAVDNEQFF,TRBJ2-1,few,TRBV20-1,.
TGTGCCAGCTCGCGACAGGGGGCCGACTACGAGCAGTACTTC,CASSRQGADYEQYF,TRBJ2-7,many,TRBV18,TRBD1
TGTGCCACCAGCAGAGATACCGGCAGCGAAGGCTATGGCTACACCTTC,CATSRDTGSEGYGYTF,TRBJ1-2,many,TRBV15,.
TGTGCCAGCAGCCTCACACAGGGACGGGACACTGAAGCTTTCTTT,CASSLTQGRDTEAFF,TRBJ1-1,many,TRBV12-3/TRBV12-4,.
TGCGCCAGCAGCCGGAACAGGGCACCGAACACTGAAGCTTTCTTT,CASSRNRAPNTEAFF,TRBJ1-1,many,TRBV5-1,.
TGTGCCAGCAGTCCAGGGACAGGACCGAACACCGGGGAGCTGTTTTTT,CASSPGTGPNTGELFF,TRBJ2-2,many,TRBV12-3/TRBV12-4,TRBD1
TGTGCCAGCAGCTTGCTGGACAGCCGAATGGAAAAACTGTTTTTT,CASSLLDSRMEKLFF,TRBJ1-4,many,TRBV5-5,.
TGTGCCAGCCAAAGAGAACAGGGAGTTGGGGGAGCTTTCTTT,CASQREQGVGGAFF,TRBJ1-1,many,TRBV6-1,.
TGCGCCAGCAGCCTGATGACCGCCACAGATACGCAGTATTTT,CASSLMTATDTQYF,TRBJ2-3,many,TRBV5-1,.
TGCAGCGACCAAAGGACAACTTCTAATCAGCCCCAGCATTTT,CSDQRTTSNQPQHF,TRBJ1-5,many,TRBV20-1,.
TGCAGTGCTAGGAGGGCAGGGAGCACAGATACGCAGTATTTT,CSARRAGSTDTQYF,TRBJ2-3,.,TRBV20-1,.
TGCGCCAGCAGCCCCTACTACCAAGAGACCCAGTACTTC,CASSPYYQETQYF,TRBJ2-5,many,TRBV4-3,.
TGTGCCACCAGCAGAGATAGGACAGGGGTCGGAGGTGAGCAGTTCTTC,CATSRDRTGVGGEQFF,TRBJ2-1,many,TRBV15,TRBD1
TGTGCCAGCAGCGTGGGTTGGGGGGTAGACAATGAGCAGTTCTTC,CASSVGWGVDNEQFF,TRBJ2-1,.,TRBV9,.
TGTGCCAGCAGCTTGGGGGGGCAGAACACTGAAGCTTTCTTT,CASSLGGQNTEAFF,TRBJ1-1,many,TRBV5-5,.
TGCGCCAGCAGCTCGGCCGACCAAGATGAAGCTTTCTTT,CASSSADQDEAFF,TRBJ1-1,few,TRBV5-1,.
TGTGCCAGTAGTAGAGGCGGCATGGACACTGAAGCTTTCTTT,CASSRGGMDTEAFF,TRBJ1-1,many,TRBV19,.
TGTGCCAGCAGTTATAAACAGGGAGGCGACTATGGCTACACCTTC,CASSYKQGGDYGYTF,TRBJ1-2,many,TRBV6-5,.
TGCAGTGCTGTCCGGAAGGGCAATCAGCCCCAGCATTTT,CSAVRKGNQPQHF,TRBJ1-5,many,TRBV20-1,.
TGTGCCAGCAGGGCGGCGGACGGCTCTAATTCACCCCTCCACTTT,CASRAADGSNSPLHF,TRBJ1-6,many,TRBV2,.
TGTGCCAGCAGTTCCCCTGTGAGGGGCTTGGGCAATGAGCAGTTCTTC,CASSSPVRGLGNEQFF,TRBJ2-1,many,TRBV28,.
TGTGCCAGCAGCCGAGGACCCGCCTGGGATTCACCCCTCCACTTT,CASSRGPAWDSPLHF,TRBJ1-6,many,TRBV7-6,.
TGTGCCAGCAGCTCCTCGGGACTAGCGGCCGATACGCAGTATTTT,CASSSSGLAADTQYF,TRBJ2-3,many,TRBV5-6,TRBD2